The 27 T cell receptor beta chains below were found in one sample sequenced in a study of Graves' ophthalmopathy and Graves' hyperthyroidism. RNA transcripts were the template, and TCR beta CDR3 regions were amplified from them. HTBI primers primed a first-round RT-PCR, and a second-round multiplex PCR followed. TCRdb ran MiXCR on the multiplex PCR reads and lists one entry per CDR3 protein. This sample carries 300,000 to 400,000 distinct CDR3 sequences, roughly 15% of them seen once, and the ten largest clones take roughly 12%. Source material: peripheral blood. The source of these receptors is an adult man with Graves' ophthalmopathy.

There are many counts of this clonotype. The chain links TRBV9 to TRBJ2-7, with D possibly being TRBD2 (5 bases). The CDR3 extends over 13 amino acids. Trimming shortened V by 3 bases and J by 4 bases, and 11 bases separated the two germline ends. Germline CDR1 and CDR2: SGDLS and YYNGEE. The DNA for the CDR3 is TGTGCCAGCAGCGACCCCCGGGGATACGAGCAGTACTTC. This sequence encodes CASSDPRGYEQYF.

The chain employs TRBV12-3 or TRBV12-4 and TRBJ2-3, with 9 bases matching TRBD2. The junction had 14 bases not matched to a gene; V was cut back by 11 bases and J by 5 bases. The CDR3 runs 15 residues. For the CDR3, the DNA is TGTGCCTCGAGGCGGGCTAGCGGGATACGAGATACGCAGTATTTT. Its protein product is CASRRASGIRDTQYF.

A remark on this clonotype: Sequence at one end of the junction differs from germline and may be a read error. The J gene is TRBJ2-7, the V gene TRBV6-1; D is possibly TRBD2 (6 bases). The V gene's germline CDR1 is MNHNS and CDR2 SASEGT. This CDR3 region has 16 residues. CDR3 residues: CASSSDIGGMAYEQYF. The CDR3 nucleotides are TGTGCCAGCAGTAGCGACATTGGGGGGATGGCCTACGAACAGTACTTC.

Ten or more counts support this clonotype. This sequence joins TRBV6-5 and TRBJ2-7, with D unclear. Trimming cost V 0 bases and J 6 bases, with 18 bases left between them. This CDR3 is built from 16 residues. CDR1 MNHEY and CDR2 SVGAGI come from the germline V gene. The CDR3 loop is CASSYSRAVGPREQYF. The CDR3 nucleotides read TGTGCCAGCAGTTACTCTAGGGCGGTGGGTCCCCGCGAGCAGTACTTC.

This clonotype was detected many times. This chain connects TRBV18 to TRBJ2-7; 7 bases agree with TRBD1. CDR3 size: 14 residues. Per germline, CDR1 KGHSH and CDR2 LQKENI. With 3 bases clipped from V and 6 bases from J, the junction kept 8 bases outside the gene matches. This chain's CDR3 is CASSPNRQGGEQYF. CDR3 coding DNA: TGTGCCAGCTCACCGAATAGACAGGGCGGCGAGCAGTACTTC.

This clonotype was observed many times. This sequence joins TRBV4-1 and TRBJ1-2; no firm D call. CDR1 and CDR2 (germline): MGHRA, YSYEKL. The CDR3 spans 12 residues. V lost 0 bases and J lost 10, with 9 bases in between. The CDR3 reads CASSQDVSSYTF. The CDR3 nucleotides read TGCGCCAGCAGCCAAGATGTATCGTCCTACACCTTC.

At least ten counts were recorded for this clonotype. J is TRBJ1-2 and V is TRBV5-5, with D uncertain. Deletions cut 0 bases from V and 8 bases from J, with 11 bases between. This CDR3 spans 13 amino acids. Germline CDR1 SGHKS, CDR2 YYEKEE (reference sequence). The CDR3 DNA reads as TGTGCCAGCAGCTTGGAATTGGGCAGAGGCTACACCTTC. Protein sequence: CASSLELGRGYTF.

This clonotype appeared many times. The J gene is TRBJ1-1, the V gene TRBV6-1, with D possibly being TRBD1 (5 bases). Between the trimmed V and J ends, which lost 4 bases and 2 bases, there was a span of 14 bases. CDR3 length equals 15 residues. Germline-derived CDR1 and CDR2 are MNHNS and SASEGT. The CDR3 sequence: CASSGRQRGNTEAFF. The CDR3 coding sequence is TGTGCCAGCAGTGGCCGACAGAGGGGAAACACTGAAGCTTTCTTT.

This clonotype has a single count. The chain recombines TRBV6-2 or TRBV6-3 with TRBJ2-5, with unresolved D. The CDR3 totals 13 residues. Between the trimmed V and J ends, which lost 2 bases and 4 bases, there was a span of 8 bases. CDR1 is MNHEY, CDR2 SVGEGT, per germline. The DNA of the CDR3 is TGTGCCAGCAGTTACCTCCGGGCAGAGACCCAGTACTTC. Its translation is CASSYLRAETQYF.

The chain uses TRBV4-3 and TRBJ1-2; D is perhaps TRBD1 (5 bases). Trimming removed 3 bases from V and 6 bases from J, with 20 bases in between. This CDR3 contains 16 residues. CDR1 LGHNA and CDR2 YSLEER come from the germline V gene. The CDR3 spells CASSQGSNGGDDGYTF. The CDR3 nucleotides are TGCGCCAGCAGCCAGGGCTCGAACGGGGGGGATGATGGCTACACCTTC.

The CDR3 protein is CASSQDRAVGGYTF. In nucleotides, the CDR3 is TGTGCCAGCAGCCAAGATCGGGCCGTCGGCGGCTACACCTTC. The chain joins TRBV14 to TRBJ1-2; D gene unclear. The CDR3 has 14 amino acids. Germline CDR1 is SGHDN and CDR2 is FVKESK. The germline V and J ends were trimmed by 0 bases and 8 bases, with 13 bases remaining between them.

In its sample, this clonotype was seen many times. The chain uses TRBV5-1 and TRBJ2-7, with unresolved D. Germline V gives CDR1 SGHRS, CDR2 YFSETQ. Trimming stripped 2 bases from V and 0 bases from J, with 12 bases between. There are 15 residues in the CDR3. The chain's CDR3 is CASSFLGQDSYEQYF. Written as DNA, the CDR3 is TGCGCCAGCAGCTTCCTCGGGCAGGACTCCTACGAGCAGTACTTC.

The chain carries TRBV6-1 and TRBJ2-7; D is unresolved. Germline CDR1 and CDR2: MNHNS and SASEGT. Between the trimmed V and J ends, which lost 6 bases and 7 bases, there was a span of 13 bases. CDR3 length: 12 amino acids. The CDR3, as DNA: TGTGCCAGCAGCCACCAGGATACAGAGCAGTACTTC. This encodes CASSHQDTEQYF.

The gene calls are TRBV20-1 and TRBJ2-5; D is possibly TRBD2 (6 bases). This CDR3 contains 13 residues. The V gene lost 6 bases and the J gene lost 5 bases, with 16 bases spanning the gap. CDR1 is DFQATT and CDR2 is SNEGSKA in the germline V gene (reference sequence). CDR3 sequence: CSALGGKGETQYF. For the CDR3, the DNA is TGCAGTGCCTTGGGGGGAAAGGGGGAGACCCAGTACTTC.

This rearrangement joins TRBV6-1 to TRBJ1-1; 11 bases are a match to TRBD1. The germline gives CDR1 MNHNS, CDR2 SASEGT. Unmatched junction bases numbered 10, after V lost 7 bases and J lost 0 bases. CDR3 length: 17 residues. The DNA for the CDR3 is TGTGCCAGCAAGAGGGACAGGGGGGGGACCTTGAACACTGAAGCTTTCTTT. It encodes CASKRDRGGTLNTEAFF.

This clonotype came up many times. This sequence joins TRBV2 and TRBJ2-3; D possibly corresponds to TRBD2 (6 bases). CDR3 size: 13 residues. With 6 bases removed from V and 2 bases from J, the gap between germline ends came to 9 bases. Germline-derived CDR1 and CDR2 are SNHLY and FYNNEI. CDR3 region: CASRGEDTDTQYF. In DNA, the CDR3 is TGTGCCAGCAGGGGGGAGGACACAGATACGCAGTATTTT. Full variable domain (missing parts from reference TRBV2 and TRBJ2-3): EPEVTQTPSHQVTQMGQEVILRCVPISNHLYFYWYRQILGQKVEFLVSFYNNEISEKSEIFDDQFSVERPDGSNFTLKIRSTKLEDSAMYFCASRGEDTDTQYFGPGTRLTVL.

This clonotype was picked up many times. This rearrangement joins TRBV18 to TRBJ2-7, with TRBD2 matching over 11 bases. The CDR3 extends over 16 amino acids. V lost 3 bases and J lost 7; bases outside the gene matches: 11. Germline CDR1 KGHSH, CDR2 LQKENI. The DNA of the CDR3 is TGTGCCAGCTCACCGCTTAGCGGGAGGGCCGCGGGGGAGCAGTACTTC. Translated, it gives CASSPLSGRAAGEQYF. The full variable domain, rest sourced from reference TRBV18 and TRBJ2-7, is NAGVMQNPRHLVRRRGQEARLRCSPMKGHSHVYWYRQLPEEGLKFMVYLQKENIIDESGMPKERFSAEFPKEGPSILRIQQVVRGDSAAYFCASSPLSGRAAGEQYFGPGTRLTVT.

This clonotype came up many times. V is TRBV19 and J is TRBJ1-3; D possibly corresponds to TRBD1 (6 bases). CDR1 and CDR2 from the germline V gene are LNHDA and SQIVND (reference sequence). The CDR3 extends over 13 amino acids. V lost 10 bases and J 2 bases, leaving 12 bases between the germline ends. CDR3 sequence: CATKQGAGNTIYF. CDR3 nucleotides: TGTGCCACAAAACAGGGCGCTGGAAACACCATATATTTT.

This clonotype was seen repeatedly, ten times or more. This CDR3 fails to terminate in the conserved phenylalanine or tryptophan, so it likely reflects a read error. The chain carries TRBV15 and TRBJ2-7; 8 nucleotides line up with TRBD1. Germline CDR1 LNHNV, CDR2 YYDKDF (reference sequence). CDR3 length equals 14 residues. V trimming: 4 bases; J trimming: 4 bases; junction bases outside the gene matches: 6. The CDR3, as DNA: TGTGCCACCAGCACCCGACAGGGGAAATACGAGCAGTACCTC. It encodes CATSTRQGKYEQYL.

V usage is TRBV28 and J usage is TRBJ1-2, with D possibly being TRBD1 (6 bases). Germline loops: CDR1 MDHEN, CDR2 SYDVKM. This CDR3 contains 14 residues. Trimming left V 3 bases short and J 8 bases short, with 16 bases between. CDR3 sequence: CASSLGGALRGYTF. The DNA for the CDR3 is TGTGCCAGCAGTTTGGGGGGGGCGCTGAGAGGCTACACCTTC.

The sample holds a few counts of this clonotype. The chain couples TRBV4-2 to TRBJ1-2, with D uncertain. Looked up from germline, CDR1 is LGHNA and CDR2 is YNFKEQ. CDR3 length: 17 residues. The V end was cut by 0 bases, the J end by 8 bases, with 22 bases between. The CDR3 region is CASSQEGLGKTLPGYTF. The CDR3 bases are TGTGCCAGCAGCCAAGAGGGTCTCGGCAAGACTTTACCCGGCTACACCTTC.

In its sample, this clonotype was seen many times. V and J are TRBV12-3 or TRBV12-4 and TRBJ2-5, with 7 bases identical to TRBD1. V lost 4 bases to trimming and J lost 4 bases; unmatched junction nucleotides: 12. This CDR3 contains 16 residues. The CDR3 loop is CASSSRGQSKGETQYF. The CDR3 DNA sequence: TGTGCCAGCAGTTCTAGGGGACAGTCAAAGGGAGAGACCCAGTACTTC.

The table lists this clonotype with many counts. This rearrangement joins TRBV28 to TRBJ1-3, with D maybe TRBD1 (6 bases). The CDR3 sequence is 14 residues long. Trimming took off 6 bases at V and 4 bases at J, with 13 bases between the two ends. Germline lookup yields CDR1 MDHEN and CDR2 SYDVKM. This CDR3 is CASRPGTPGNTIYF. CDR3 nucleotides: TGTGCCAGCAGACCCGGGACACCAGGAAACACCATATATTTT.

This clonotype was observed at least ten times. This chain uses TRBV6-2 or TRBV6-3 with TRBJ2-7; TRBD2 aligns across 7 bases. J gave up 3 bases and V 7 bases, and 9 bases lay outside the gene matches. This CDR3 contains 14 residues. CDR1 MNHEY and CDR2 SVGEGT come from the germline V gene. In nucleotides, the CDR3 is TGTGCCAGCACCTGGGGAGGGTCGCGCTACGAGCAGTACTTC. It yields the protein CASTWGGSRYEQYF.

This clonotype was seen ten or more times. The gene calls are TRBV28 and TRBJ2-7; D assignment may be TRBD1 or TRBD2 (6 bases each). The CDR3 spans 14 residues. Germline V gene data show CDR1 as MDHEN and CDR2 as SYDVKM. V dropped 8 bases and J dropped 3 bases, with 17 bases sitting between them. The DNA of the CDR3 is TGTGCCAGCCTCAAGTGGGGGGCCGGCTACGAGCAGTACTTC. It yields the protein CASLKWGAGYEQYF.

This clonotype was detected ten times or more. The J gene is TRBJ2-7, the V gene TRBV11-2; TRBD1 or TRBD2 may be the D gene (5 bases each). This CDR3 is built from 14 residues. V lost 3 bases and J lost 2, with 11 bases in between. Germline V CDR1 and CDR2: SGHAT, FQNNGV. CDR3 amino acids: CASSLRGDPYEQYF. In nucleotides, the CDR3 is TGTGCCAGCAGCTTGCGAGGGGATCCCTACGAGCAGTACTTC.

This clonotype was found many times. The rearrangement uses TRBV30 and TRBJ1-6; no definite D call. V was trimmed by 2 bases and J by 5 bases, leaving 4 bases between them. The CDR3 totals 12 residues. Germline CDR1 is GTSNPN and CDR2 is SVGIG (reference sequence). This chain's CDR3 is CAWSQNNSPLHF. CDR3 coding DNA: TGTGCCTGGAGTCAGAATAATTCACCCCTCCACTTT.